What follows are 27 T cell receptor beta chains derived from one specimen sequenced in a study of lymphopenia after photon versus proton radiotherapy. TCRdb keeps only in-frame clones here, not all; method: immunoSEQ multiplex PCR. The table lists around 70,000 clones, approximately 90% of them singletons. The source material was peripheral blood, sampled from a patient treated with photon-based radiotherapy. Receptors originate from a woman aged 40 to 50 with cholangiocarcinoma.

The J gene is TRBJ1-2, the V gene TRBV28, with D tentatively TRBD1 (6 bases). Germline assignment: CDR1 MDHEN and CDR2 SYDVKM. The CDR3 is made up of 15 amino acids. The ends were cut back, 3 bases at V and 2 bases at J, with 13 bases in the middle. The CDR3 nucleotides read TGTGCCAGCAGTTTCGCTCCAGGGGCCAACTATGGCTACACCTTC. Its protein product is CASSFAPGANYGYTF.

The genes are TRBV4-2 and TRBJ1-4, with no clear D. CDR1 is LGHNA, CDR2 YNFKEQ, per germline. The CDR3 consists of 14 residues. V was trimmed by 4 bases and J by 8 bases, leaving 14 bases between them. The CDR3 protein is CASSPALPREKLFF. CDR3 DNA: TGTGCCAGCAGCCCTGCCCTACCCCGAGAAAAACTGTTTTTT.

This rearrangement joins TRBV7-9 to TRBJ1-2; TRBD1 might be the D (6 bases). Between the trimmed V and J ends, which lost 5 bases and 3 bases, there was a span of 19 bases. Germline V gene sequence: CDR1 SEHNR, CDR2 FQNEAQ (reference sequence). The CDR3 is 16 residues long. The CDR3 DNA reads TGTGCCAGCAGCCCGGGGCCAAGGGGGAGGGACTATGGCTACACCTTC. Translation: CASSPGPRGRDYGYTF.

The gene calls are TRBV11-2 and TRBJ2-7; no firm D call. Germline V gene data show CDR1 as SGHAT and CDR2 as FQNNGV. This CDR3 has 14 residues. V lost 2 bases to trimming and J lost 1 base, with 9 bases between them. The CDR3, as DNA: TGTGCCAGCAGCTTAAGGTCAGGATCCTACGAGCAGTACTTC. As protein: CASSLRSGSYEQYF.

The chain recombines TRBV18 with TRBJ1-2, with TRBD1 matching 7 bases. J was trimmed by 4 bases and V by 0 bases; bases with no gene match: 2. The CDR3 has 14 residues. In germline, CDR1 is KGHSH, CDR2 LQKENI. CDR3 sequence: CASSPPSGGYGYTF. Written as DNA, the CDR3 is TGTGCCAGCTCACCACCGTCAGGGGGCTATGGCTACACCTTC.

The CDR3 loop reads CASGLTGIGNTIYF. The CDR3 DNA sequence: TGTGCTAGTGGTTTGACAGGGATTGGAAACACCATATATTTT. J is TRBJ1-3 and V is TRBV12-5; perhaps TRBD1 as D (6 bases). Germline CDR1 reads LGHNT; CDR2 reads FRNRAP. V lost 2 bases and J lost 3, with 8 bases in between. CDR3 length: 14 amino acids.

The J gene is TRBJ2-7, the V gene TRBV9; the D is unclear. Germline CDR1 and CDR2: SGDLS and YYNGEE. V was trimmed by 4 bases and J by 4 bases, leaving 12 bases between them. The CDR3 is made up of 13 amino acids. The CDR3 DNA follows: TGTGCCAGCAGCCCTGACCCGTCGTACGAGCAGTACTTC. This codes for CASSPDPSYEQYF.

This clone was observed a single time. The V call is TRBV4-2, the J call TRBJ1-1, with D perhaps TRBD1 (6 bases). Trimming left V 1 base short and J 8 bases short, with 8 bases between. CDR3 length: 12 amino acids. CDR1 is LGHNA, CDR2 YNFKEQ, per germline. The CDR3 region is CASSQAGTEAFF. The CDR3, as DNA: TGTGCCAGCAGCCAAGCAGGGACAGAAGCTTTCTTT.

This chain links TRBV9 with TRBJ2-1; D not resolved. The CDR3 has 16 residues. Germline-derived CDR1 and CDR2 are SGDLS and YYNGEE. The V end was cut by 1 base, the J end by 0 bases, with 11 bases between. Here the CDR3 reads CASSVHRRSSYNEQFF. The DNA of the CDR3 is TGTGCCAGCAGCGTACATCGGCGGAGCTCCTACAATGAGCAGTTCTTC.

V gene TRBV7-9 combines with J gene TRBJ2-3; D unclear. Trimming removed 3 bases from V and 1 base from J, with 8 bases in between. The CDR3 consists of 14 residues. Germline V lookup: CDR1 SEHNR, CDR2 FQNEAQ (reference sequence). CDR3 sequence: CASSFTAGTDTQYF. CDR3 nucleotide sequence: TGTGCCAGCAGCTTCACGGCGGGCACAGATACGCAGTATTTT.

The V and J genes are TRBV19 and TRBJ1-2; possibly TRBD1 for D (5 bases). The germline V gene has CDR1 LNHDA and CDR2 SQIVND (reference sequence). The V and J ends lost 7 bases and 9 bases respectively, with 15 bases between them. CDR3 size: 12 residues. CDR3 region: CASKSGGLSYTF. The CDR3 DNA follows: TGTGCCAGTAAGAGTGGGGGTCTAAGCTACACCTTC.

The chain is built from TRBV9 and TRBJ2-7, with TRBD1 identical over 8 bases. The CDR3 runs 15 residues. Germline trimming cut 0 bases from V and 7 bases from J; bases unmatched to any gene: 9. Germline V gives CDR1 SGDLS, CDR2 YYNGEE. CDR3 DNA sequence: TGTGCCAGCAGCGTAGCTCCTGGACAGGGCTTTGAGCAGTACTTC. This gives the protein CASSVAPGQGFEQYF.

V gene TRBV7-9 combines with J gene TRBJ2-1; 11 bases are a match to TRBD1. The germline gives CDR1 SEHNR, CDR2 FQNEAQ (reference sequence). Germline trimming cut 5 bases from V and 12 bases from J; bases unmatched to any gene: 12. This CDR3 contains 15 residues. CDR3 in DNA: TGTGCCAGCAGCGGAGACGGGACAGGGGGTATTGGGCAGTTCTTC. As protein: CASSGDGTGGIGQFF.

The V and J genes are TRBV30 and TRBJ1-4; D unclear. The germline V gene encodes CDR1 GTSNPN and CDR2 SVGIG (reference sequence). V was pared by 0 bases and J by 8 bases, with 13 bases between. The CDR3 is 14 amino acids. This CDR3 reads CAWSVWGVNEKLFF. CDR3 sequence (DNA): TGTGCCTGGAGTGTGTGGGGAGTTAACGAAAAACTGTTTTTT.

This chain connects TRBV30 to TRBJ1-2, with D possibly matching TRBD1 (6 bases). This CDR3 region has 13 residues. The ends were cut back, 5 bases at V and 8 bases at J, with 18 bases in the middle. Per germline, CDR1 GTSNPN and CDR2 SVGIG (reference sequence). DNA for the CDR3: TGTGCCTGGGCCCCGGACAGTTCTATAGGCTACACCTTC. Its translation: CAWAPDSSIGYTF.

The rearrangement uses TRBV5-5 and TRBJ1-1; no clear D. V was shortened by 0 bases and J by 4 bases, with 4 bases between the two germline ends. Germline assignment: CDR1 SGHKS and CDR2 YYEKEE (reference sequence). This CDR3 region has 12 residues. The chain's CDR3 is CASSLAFTEAFF. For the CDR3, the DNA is TGTGCCAGCAGCTTGGCGTTCACTGAAGCTTTCTTT.

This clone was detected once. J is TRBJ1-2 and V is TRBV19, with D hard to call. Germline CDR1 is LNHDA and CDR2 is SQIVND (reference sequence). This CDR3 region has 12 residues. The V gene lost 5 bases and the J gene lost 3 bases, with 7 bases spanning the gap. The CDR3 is CASSPPDYGYTF. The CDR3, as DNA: TGTGCCAGTAGTCCTCCAGACTATGGCTACACCTTC.

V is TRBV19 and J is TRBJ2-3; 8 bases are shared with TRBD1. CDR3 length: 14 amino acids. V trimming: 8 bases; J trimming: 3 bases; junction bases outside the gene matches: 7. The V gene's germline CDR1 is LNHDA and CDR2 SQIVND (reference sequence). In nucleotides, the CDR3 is TGTGCCAGTGGCAGGGGGCAGATGACAGATACGCAGTATTTT. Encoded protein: CASGRGQMTDTQYF.

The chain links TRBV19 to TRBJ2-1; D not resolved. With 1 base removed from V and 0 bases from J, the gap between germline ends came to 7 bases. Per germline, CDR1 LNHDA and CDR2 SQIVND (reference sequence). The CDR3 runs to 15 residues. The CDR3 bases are TGTGCCAGTAGTATAGGATATGGCTCCTACAATGAGCAGTTCTTC. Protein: CASSIGYGSYNEQFF.

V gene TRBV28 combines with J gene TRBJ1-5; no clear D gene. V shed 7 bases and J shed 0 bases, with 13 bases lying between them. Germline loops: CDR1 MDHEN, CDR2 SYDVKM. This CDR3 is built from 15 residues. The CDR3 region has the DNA TGTGCCAGCAAGTATGGCAGCTATAGCAATCAGCCCCAGCATTTT. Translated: CASKYGSYSNQPQHF.

The chain's CDR3 is CASSLVRRTSGSDTQYF. CDR3 DNA sequence: TGTGCCAGCAGCTTAGTGCGACGGACTAGCGGGAGTGATACGCAGTATTTT. The V call is TRBV11-2, the J call TRBJ2-3; 13 bases fit TRBD2. This CDR3 has 17 amino acids. From germline, CDR1 is SGHAT and CDR2 FQNNGV. V shed 1 base, J shed 6 bases, and the junction held 7 bases outside the gene matches.

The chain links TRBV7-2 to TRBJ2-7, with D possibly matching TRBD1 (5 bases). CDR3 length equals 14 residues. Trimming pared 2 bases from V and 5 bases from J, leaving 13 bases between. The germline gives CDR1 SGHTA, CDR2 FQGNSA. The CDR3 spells CASSLRPGIHEQYF. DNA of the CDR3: TGTGCCAGCAGCTTACGTCCAGGGATCCACGAGCAGTACTTC.

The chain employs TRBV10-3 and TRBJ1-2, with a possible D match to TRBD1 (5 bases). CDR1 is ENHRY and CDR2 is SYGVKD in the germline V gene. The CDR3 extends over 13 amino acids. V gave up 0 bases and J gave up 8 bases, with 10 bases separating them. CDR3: CAISESRDRGYTF. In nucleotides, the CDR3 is TGTGCCATCAGTGAGTCAAGGGACCGCGGCTACACCTTC.

CDR3 protein: CASSAGTSGMIRDNEQFF. CDR3 nucleotide sequence: TGTGCCAGCAGCGCCGGGACTAGCGGGATGATTAGGGACAATGAGCAGTTCTTC. V gene TRBV11-2 combines with J gene TRBJ2-1, with 13 nucleotides matching TRBD2. Per germline, CDR1 SGHAT and CDR2 FQNNGV. V lost 5 bases and J lost 5; bases outside the gene matches: 12. There are 18 residues in the CDR3. Full variable domain (rest looked up from reference TRBV11-2 and TRBJ2-1): EAGVAQSPRYKIIEKRQSVAFWCNPISGHATLYWYQQILGQGPKLLIQFQNNGVVDDSQLPKDRFSAERLKGVDSTLKIQPAKLEDSAVYLCASSAGTSGMIRDNEQFFGPGTRLTVL.

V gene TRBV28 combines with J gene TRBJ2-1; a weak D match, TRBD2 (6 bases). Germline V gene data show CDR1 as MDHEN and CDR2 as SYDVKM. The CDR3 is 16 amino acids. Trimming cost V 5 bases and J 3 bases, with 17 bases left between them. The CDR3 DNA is TGTGCCAGCAGTGGCCCTAGAGTAGCGGACTACAATGAGCAGTTCTTC. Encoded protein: CASSGPRVADYNEQFF. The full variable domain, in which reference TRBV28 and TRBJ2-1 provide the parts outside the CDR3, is DVKVTQSSRYLVKRTGEKVFLECVQDMDHENMFWYRQDPGLGLRLIYFSYDVKMKEKGDIPEGYSVSREKKERFSLILESASTNQTSMYLCASSGPRVADYNEQFFGPGTRLTVL.

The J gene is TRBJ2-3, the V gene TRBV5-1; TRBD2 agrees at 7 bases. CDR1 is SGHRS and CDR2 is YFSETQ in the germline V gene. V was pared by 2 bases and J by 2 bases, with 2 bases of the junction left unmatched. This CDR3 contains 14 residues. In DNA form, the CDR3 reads TGCGCCAGCAGCTTCCTAGCGGCCACAGATACGCAGTATTTT. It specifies CASSFLAATDTQYF.

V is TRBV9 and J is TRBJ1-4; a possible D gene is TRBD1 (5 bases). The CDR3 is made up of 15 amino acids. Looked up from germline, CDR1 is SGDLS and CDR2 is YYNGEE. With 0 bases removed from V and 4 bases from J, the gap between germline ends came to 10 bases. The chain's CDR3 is CASSVGGGGNEKLFF. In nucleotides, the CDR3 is TGTGCCAGCAGCGTAGGGGGCGGGGGTAATGAAAAACTGTTTTTT.